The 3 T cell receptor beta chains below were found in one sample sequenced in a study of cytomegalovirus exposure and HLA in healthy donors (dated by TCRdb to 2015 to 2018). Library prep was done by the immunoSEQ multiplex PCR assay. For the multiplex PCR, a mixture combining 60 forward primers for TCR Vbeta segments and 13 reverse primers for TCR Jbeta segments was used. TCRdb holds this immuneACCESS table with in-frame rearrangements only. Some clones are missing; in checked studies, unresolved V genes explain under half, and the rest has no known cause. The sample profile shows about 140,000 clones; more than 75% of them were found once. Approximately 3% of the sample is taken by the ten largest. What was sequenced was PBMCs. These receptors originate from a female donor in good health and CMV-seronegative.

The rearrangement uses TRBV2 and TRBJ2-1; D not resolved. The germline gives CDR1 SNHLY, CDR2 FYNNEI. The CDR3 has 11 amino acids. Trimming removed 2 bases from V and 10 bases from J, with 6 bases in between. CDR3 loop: CASSENSEQFF. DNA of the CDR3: TGTGCCAGCAGTGAAAACTCAGAGCAGTTCTTC.

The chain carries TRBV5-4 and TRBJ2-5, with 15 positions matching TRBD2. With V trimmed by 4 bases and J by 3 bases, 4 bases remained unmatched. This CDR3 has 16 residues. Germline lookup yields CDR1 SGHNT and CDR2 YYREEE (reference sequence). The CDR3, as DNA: TGTGCCAGCAGCCCCGGGACTAGCGGGAGGAAAGAGACCCAGTACTTC. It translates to CASSPGTSGRKETQYF.

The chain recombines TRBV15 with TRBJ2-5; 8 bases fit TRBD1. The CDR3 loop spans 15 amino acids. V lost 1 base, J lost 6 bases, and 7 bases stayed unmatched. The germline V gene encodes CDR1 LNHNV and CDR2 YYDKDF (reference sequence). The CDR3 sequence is CATSRGGQGGKTQYF. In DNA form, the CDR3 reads TGTGCCACCAGCAGAGGTGGACAGGGCGGGAAGACCCAGTACTTC. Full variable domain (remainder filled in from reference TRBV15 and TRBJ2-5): DAMVIQNPRYQVTQFGKPVTLSCSQTLNHNVMYWYQQKSSQAPKLLFHYYDKDFNNEADTPDNFQSRRPNTSFCFLDIRSPGLGDTAMYLCATSRGGQGGKTQYFGPGTRLLVL.